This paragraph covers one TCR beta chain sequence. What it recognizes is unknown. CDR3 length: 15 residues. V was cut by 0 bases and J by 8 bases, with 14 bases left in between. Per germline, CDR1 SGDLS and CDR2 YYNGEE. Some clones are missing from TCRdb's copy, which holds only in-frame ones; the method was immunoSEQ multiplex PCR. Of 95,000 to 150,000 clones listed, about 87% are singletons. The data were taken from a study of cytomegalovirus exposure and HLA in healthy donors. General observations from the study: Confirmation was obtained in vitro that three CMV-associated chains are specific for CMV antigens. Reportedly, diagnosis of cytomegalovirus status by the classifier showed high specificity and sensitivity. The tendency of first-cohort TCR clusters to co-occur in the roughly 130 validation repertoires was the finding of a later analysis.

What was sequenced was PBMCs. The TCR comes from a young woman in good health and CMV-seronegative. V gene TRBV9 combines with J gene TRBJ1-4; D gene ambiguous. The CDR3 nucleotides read TGTGCCAGCAGCGTAGGCGGTACTGTACCCGAAAAACTGTTTTTT. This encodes CASSVGGTVPEKLFF.